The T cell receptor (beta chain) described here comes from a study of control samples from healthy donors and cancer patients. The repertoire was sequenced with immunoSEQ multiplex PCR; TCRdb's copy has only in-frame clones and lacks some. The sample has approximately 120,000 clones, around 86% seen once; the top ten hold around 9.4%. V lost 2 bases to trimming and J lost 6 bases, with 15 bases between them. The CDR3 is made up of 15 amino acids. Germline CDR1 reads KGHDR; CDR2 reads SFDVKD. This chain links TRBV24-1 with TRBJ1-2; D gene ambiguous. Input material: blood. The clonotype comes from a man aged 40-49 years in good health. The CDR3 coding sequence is TGTGCCACCAGTGATTCTATGAAGGGTAGGAATGGCTACACCTTC. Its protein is CATSDSMKGRNGYTF.